This T cell receptor beta chain is drawn from a study of blood T cell repertoires in COVID-19. Turning to the study itself: In each case, the material was cDNA or gDNA derived from T cells, B-cell-depleted T cells, or PBMCs.

Profiled with immunoSEQ multiplex PCR; TCRdb holds only in-frame clones, not every one. The table has approximately 300,000 clones, approximately 90% seen once. Recruited during active infection, patients (from Seattle) were subsequently followed longitudinally. This CDR3 comprises 14 residues. Germline-derived CDR1 and CDR2 are SGDLS and YYNGEE. With V trimmed by 2 bases and J by 3 bases, 5 bases remained unmatched. Sequenced sample: peripheral blood. The TCR comes from a woman younger than 45 with COVID-19, enrolled during active disease. J is TRBJ2-7 and V is TRBV9; TRBD2 matches 7 bases. CDR3 sequence reads: CASSVGRSGYEQYF. For the CDR3, the DNA is TGTGCCAGCAGCGTCGGGAGGAGTGGCTACGAGCAGTACTTC.